The clone carrying this TCR beta chain showed up just once. Some clones are missing from TCRdb's copy, which holds only in-frame ones; the method was immunoSEQ multiplex PCR. The sample has around 580,000 clones, 98% seen once. Only CD45RO-negative cells positively selected for CCR7 counted as naive CD8 cells, so terminally differentiated effector memory CD45RA+ cells were excluded. This sample stems from a study of shared clonotypes between healthy human individuals. Trimming removed 7 bases from V and 1 base from J, with 13 bases in between. Germline V gives CDR1 MNHEY, CDR2 SMNVEV (reference sequence). CDR3 size: 14 residues.

The TCR sequence derives from a man aged 25 to 40 in good health. The sample taken for sequencing was naive CD8+ T cells sorted from blood. The gene calls are TRBV27 and TRBJ2-5; D not certain. The DNA for the CDR3 is TGTGCCAGCACTAGTTTACCCCCCCAAGAGACCCAGTACTTC. Its protein is CASTSLPPQETQYF.